This T cell receptor beta chain emerged from a study of technical replicates of blood from a few donors. The CDR3 spans 13 residues. Germline lookup yields CDR1 MDHEN and CDR2 SYDVKM. V was pared by 3 bases and J by 3 bases, with 9 bases between. Data came from immunoSEQ multiplex PCR; TCRdb stores just in-frame clones and leaves some out. This sample has about 97,000 clones, with about 94% found just once. The specimen sequenced was T cells isolated from PBMCs. The V gene is TRBV28, the J gene TRBJ2-7, with a weak D call TRBD2 (5 bases). The sequence was obtained from a human donor in good health. The CDR3 coding sequence is TGTGCCAGCAGTTTGGGGAGTCTCTACGAGCAGTACTTC. Its protein product is CASSLGSLYEQYF.